The clone carrying this T cell receptor (beta chain) was seen a few times. Its cognate antigen is unknown. Trimming cost V 8 bases and J 5 bases, with 10 bases left between them. The CDR3 sequence is 11 residues long. Germline CDR1 and CDR2: KGHSH and LQKENI. The data stem from a study of T cell responses to AZD1222 COVID-19 vaccine. The study, taken as a whole, reports: The study reported that nearly half of spike-specific TCRs target unmutated variant regions.

Profiling relied on immunoSEQ multiplex PCR, and the TCRdb table lists in-frame clones only, not all of them. The data contain some 100,000 clones, approximately 91% of them seen just once; the ten biggest clones take up 16%. This receptor was identified in an adult in good health. This chain links TRBV18 with TRBJ2-7; D not certain. The sample in question was peripheral blood, obtained on day 0 of AZD1222 vaccination. This CDR3 is CASEIGNEQYF. For the CDR3, the DNA is TGTGCCAGCGAGATAGGTAACGAGCAGTACTTC. Based on the CDR3 plus reference TRBV18 and TRBJ2-7, the full variable domain is NAGVMQNPRHLVRRRGQEARLRCSPMKGHSHVYWYRQLPEEGLKFMVYLQKENIIDESGMPKERFSAEFPKEGPSILRIQQVVRGDSAAYFCASEIGNEQYFGPGTRLTVT.